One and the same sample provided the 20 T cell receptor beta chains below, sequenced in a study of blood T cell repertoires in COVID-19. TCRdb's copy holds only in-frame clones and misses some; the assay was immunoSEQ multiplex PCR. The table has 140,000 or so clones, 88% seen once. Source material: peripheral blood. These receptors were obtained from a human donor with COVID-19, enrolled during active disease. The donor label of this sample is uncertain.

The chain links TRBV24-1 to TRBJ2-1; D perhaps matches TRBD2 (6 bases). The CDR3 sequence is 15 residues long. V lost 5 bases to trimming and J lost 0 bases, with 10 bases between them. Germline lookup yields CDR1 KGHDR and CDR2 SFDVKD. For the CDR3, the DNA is TGTGCCACCAGTGTTCGGGGAGGCTCCTACAATGAGCAGTTCTTC. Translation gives CATSVRGGSYNEQFF.

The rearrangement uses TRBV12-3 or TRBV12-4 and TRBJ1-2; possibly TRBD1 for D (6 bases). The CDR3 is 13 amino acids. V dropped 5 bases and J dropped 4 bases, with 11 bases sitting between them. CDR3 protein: CASSQDSFYGYTF. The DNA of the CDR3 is TGTGCCAGCAGTCAGGACAGTTTCTATGGCTACACCTTC.

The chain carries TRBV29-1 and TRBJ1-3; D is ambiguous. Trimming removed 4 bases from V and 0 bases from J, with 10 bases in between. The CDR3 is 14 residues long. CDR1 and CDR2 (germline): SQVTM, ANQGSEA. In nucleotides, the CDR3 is TGCAGCGTTGCTGGGCCCGGCTCTGGAAACACCATATATTTT. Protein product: CSVAGPGSGNTIYF.

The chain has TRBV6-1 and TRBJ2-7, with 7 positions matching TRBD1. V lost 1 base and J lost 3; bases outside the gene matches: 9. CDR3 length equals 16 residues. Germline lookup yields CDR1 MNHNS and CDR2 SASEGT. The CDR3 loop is CASSEDSGQPYYEQYF. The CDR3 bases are TGTGCCAGCAGTGAAGACTCGGGACAGCCCTACTACGAGCAGTACTTC.

Here the CDR3 DNA reads TGTGCCACCAGCAGAGATTATGGGACAGGGGCGCTGAACACTGAAGCTTTCTTT. This sequence encodes CATSRDYGTGALNTEAFF. The chain uses TRBV15 and TRBJ1-1; 10 bases match TRBD1. The V gene end was trimmed by 0 bases and the J gene end by 0 bases; junction bases not matched to a gene: 7. Germline V lookup: CDR1 LNHNV, CDR2 YYDKDF (reference sequence). The CDR3 length is 18 residues.

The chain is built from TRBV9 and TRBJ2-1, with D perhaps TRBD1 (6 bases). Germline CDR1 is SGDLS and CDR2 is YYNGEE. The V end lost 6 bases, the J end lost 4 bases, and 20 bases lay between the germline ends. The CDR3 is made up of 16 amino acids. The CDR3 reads CASMRGTTPPYNEQFF. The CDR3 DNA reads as TGTGCCAGCATGAGGGGGACAACTCCGCCTTACAATGAGCAGTTCTTC.

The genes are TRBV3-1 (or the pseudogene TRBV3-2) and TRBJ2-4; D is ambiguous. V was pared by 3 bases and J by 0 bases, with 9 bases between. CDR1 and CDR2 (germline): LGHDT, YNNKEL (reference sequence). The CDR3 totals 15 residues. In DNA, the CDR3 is TGTGCCAGCAGCCATAAGCGCCTAGCCAAAAACATTCAGTACTTC. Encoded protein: CASSHKRLAKNIQYF.

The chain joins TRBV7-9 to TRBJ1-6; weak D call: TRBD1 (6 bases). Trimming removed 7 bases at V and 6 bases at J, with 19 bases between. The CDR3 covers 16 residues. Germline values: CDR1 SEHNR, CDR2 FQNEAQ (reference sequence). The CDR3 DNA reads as TGTGCCAGCACTATTAAACTGGACAGCCGTAATTCACCCCTCCACTTT. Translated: CASTIKLDSRNSPLHF.

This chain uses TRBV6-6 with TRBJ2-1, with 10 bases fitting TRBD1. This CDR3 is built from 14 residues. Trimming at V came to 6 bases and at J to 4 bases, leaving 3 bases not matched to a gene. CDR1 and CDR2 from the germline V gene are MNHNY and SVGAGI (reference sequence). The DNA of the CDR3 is TGTGCCAGCAGCCGGGGACAGGGGTACAATGAGCAGTTCTTC. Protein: CASSRGQGYNEQFF.

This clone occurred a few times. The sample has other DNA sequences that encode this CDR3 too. The CDR3 bases are TGTGCCAGCAGCTTAACCAGGGTTGACACTGAAGCTTTCTTT. Its protein product is CASSLTRVDTEAFF. The chain has TRBV7-9 and TRBJ1-1; possible D gene TRBD1, 5 bases. Trimming shortened V by 2 bases and J by 3 bases, and 10 bases separated the two germline ends. Germline loops: CDR1 SEHNR, CDR2 FQNEAQ (reference sequence). There are 14 residues in the CDR3.

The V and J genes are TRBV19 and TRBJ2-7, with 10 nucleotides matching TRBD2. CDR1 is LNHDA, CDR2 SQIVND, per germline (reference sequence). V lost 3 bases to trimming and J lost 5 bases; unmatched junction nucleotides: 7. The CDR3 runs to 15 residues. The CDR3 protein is CASSMPSGSSHEQYF. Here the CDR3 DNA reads TGTGCCAGTAGTATGCCTAGCGGGAGTTCCCACGAGCAGTACTTC.

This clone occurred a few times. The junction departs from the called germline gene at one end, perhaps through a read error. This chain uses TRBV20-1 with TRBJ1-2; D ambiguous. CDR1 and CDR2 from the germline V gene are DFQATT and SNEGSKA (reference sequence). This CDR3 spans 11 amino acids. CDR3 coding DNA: TGCAGTGCCAGAGACGGAGGCGGCTACACCTTC. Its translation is CSARDGGGYTF.

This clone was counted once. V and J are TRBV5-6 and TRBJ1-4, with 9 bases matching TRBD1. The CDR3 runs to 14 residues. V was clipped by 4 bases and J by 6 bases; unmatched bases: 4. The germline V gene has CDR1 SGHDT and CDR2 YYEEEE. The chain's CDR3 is CASSPGQGYEKLFF. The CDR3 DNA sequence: TGTGCCAGCAGCCCGGGACAGGGCTATGAAAAACTGTTTTTT.

The CDR3: CSVEQGTVTEAFF. CDR3 DNA sequence: TGCAGCGTTGAACAGGGGACAGTTACTGAAGCTTTCTTT. V usage is TRBV29-1 and J usage is TRBJ1-1; 7 bases agree with TRBD1. Trimming took 2 bases from V and 5 from J; bases not matched to a gene: 5. This CDR3 comprises 13 residues. Per the germline V gene, CDR1 is SQVTM and CDR2 is ANQGSEA.

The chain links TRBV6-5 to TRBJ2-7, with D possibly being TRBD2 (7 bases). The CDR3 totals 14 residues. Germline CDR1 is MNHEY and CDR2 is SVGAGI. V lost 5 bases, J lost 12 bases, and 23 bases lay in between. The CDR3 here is CASSPRGAYAVVYF. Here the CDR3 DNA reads TGTGCCAGCAGTCCCCGGGGGGCATACGCCGTCGTGTACTTC.

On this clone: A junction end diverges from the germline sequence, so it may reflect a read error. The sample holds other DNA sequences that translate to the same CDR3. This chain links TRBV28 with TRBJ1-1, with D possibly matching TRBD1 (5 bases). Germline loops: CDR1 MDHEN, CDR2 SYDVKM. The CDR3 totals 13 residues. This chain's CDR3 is CASSLFRQTEAFF. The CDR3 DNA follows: TGTGCTAGCAGTTTATTCAGACAGACTGAAGCTTTCTTT.

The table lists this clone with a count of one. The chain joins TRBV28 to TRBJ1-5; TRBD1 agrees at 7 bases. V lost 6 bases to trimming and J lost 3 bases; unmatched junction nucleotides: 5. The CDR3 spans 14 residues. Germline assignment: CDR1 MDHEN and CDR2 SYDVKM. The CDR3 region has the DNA TGTGCCAGCAGGGACGACAGGGCCAATCAGCCCCAGCATTTT. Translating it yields CASRDDRANQPQHF.

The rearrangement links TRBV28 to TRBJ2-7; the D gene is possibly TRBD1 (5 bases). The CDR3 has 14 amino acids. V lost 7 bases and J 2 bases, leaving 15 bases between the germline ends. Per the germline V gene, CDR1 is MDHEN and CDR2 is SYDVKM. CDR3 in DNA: TGTGCCAGCACCATCAGACAGCCCCCCTACGAGCAGTACTTC. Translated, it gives CASTIRQPPYEQYF.

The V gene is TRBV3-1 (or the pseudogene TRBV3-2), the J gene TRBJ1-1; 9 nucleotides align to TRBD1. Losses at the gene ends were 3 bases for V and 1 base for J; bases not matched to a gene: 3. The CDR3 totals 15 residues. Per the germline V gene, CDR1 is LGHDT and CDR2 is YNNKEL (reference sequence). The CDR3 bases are TGTGCCAGCAGCCACTGGGGACAGGGGAACACTGAAGCTTTCTTT. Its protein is CASSHWGQGNTEAFF.

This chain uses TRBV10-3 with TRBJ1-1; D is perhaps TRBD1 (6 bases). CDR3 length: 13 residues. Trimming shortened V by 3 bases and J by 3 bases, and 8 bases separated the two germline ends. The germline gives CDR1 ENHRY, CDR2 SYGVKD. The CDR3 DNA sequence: TGTGCCATCAGTGAAAACAGGGACACTGAAGCTTTCTTT. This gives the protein CAISENRDTEAFF.